The 8 T cell receptor beta chains presented below share a single source sample, sequenced in a study of T cells expressing NK-cell markers. TCRdb reprocessed the 5' RACE reads and keeps a single row for each CDR3 protein, giving no DNA. The sample includes roughly 390,000 distinct CDR3 sequences. The specimen sequenced was blood T cells: a sorted CD56 or NKG2C T cell subset, CD4+ or CD8+ T cells, or bulk PBMC T cells (not recorded which). These receptors came from a woman aged 45-59 years in good health.

This chain joins TRBV5-1 and TRBJ2-3. The CDR3 extends over 12 amino acids. Germline V gene lookup returns CDR1 SGHRS and CDR2 YFSETQ. The CDR3 here is CASSFSSDTQYF.

The genes are TRBV15 and TRBJ2-1; with no DNA, the TCRdb D assignment of TRBD2 cannot be verified. The length of the CDR3 is 15 residues. Germline loops: CDR1 LNHNV, CDR2 YYDKDF (reference sequence). CDR3 loop: CATSRDRLAGGEQFF.

The gene calls are TRBV20-1 and TRBJ2-5. The CDR3 extends over 14 amino acids. CDR1 DFQATT and CDR2 SNEGSKA come from the germline V gene (reference sequence). The CDR3 is CSARVPRILETQYF.

The chain recombines TRBV5-1 with TRBJ2-6; TCRdb designates TRBD1, a call that cannot be tested without DNA. The CDR3 sequence is 17 residues long. The germline gives CDR1 SGHRS, CDR2 YFSETQ. The CDR3 protein is CASSLEDRGAGANVLTF.

This chain joins TRBV6-5 and TRBJ2-7; TCRdb returns TRBD1, unconfirmable since there is no DNA. Germline lookup yields CDR1 MNHEY and CDR2 SVGAGI. There are 15 residues in the CDR3. The chain's CDR3 is CASSYSRGSSYEQYF.

The chain couples TRBV27 to TRBJ1-6; with no DNA, the TCRdb D assignment of TRBD1 cannot be verified. CDR1 and CDR2 (germline): MNHEY, SMNVEV (reference sequence). The CDR3 extends over 16 amino acids. The CDR3 sequence: CASSSGQEANNSPLHF.

V gene TRBV5-1 combines with J gene TRBJ2-1; the D gene TCRdb calls, TRBD1, cannot be checked with no DNA. The CDR3 extends over 14 amino acids. Germline values: CDR1 SGHRS, CDR2 YFSETQ. Here the CDR3 reads CASNSPRGYNEQFF.

V usage is TRBV5-6 and J usage is TRBJ2-1; TCRdb gives TRBD1 as the D gene, but with no DNA this cannot be confirmed. This CDR3 is 15 amino acids long. Per the germline V gene, CDR1 is SGHDT and CDR2 is YYEEEE. The CDR3: CASSLGGVPGNEQFF.